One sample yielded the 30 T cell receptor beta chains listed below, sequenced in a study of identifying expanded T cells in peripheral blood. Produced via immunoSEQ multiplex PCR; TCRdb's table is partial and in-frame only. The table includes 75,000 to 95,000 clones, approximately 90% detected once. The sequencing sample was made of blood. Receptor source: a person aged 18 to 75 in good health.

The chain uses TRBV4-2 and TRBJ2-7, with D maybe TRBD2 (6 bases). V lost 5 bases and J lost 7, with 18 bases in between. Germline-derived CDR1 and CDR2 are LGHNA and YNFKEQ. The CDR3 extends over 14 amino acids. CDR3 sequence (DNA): TGTGCCAGCAGCTTGTTTCGGAGGGCTTTTGAGCAGTACTTC. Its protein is CASSLFRRAFEQYF.

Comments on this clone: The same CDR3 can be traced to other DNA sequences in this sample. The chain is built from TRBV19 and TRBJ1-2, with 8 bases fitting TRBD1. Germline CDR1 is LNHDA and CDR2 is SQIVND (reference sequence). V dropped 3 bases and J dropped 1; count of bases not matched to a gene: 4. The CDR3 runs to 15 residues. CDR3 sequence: CASSIETGGNYGYTF. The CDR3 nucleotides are TGTGCCAGTAGTATCGAAACAGGGGGTAACTATGGCTACACCTTC.

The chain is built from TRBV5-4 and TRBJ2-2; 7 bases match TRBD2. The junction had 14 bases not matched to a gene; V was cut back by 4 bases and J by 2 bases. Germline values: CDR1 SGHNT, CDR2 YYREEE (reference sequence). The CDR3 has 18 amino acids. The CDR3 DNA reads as TGTGCCAGCAGCAATCCTTCGGTGGAGCGGGATAACACCGGGGAGCTGTTTTTT. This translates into CASSNPSVERDNTGELFF.

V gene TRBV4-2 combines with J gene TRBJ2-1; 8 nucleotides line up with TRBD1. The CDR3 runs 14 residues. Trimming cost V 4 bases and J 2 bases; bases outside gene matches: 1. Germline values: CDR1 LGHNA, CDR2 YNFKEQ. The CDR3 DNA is TGTGCCAGCAGCCCGGGACAGGCCTACAATGAGCAGTTCTTC. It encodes CASSPGQAYNEQFF.

CDR3 in DNA: TGTGCCTGGAGTGTGAACGGGGGAGCCACAGATACGCAGTATTTT. This codes for CAWSVNGGATDTQYF. The chain combines TRBV30 with TRBJ2-3; D possibly corresponds to TRBD2 (6 bases). Germline CDR1 GTSNPN, CDR2 SVGIG (reference sequence). This CDR3 region has 15 residues. V was shortened by 0 bases and J by 2 bases, with 12 bases between the two germline ends.

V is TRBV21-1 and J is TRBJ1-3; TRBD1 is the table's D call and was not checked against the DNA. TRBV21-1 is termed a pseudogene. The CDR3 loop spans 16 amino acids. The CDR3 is CASSKGGHPAGNTIYF. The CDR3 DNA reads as TGTGCCAGCAGCAAAGGGGGGCACCCCGCTGGAAACACCATATATTTT.

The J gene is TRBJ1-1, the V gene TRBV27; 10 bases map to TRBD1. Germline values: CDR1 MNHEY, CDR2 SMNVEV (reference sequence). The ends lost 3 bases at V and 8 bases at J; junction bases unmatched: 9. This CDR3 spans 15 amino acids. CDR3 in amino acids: CASSFLRTGGSEAFF. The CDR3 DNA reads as TGTGCCAGCAGTTTCCTTCGGACAGGGGGTAGCGAAGCTTTCTTT.

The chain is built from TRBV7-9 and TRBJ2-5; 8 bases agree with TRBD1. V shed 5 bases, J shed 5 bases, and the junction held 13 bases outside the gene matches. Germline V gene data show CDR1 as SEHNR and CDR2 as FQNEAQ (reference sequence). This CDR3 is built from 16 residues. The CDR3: CASSLSGTGDGETQYF. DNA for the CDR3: TGTGCCAGCAGCCTATCCGGGACAGGAGACGGGGAGACCCAGTACTTC.

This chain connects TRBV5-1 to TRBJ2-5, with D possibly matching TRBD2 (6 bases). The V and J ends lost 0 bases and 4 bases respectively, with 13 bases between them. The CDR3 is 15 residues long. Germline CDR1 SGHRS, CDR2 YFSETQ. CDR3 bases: TGCGCCAGCAGCTTGGTTCCAGGGAGGACAGAGACCCAGTACTTC. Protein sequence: CASSLVPGRTETQYF.

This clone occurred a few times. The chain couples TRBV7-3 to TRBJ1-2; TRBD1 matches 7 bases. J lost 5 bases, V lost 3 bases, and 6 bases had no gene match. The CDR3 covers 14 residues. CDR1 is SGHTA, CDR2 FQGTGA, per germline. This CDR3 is CASSLGQGDYGYTF. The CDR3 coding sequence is TGTGCCAGCAGCTTGGGTCAGGGGGATTATGGCTACACCTTC.

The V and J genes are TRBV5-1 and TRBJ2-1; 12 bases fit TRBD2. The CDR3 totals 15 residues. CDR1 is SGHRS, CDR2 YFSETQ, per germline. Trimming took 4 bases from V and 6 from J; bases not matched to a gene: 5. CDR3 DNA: TGCGCCAGCAGCGCTTGGACTAGCGGGGTCAATGAGCAGTTCTTC. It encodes CASSAWTSGVNEQFF.

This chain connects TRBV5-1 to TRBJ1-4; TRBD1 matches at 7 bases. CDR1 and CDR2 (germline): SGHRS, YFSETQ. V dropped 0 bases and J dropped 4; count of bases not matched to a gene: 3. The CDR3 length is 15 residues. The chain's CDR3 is CASSLVDRDNEKLFF. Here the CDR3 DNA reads TGCGCCAGCAGCTTGGTAGACAGGGATAATGAAAAACTGTTTTTT.

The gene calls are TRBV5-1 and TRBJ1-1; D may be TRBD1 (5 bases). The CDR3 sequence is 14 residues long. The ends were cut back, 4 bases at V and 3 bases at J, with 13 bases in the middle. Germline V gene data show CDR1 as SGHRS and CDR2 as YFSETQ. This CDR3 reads CASSPRGSDTEAFF. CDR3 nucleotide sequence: TGCGCCAGCAGCCCTAGGGGTTCGGACACTGAAGCTTTCTTT.

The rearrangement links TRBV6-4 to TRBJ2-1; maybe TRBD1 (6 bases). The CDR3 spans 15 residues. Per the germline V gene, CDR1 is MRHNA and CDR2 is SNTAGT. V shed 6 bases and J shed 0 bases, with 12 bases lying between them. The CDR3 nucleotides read TGTGCCAGCAGCGCTACAGGGAGCTCCTACAATGAGCAGTTCTTC. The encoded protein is CASSATGSSYNEQFF.

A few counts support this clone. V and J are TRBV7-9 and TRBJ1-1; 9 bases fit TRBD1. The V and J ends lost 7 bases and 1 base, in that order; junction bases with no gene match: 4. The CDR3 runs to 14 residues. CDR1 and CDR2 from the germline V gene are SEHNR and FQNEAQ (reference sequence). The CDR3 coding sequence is TGTGCCAGCAACCCGACAGGGGGGAACACTGAAGCTTTCTTT. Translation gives CASNPTGGNTEAFF.

CDR3 residues: CASSQDRNQPQHF. CDR3 coding DNA: TGTGCCAGCAGCCAGGACCGCAATCAGCCCCAGCATTTT. The chain recombines TRBV6-1 with TRBJ1-5; D is ambiguous. The germline gives CDR1 MNHNS, CDR2 SASEGT. The CDR3 is made up of 13 amino acids. V lost 6 bases and J 2 bases, leaving 8 bases between the germline ends.

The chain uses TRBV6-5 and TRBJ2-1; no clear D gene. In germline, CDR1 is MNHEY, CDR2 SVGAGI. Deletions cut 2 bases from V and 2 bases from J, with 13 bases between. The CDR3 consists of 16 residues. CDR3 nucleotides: TGTGCCAGCAGTTACGGTCCAGGTCTAGCCTACAATGAGCAGTTCTTC. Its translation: CASSYGPGLAYNEQFF.

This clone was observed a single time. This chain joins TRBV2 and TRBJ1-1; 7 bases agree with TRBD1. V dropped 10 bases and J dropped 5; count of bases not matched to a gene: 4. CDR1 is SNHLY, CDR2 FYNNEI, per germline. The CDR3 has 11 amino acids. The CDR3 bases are TGTGCCACCAGGGGGGGAACTGAAGCTTTCTTT. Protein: CATRGGTEAFF.

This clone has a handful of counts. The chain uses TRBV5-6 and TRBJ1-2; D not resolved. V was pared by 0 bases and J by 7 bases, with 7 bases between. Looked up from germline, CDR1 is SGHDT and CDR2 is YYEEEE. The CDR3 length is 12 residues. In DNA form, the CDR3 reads TGTGCCAGCAGCTTGGGTACACTTGGCTACACCTTC. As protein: CASSLGTLGYTF.

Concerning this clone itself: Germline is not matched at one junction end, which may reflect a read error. The DNA for the CDR3 is TGTGCCAGCAGCCCCCGACTAGCGGCCTCCTCCGAGCAGTACTTC. This sequence encodes CASSPRLAASSEQYF. The chain uses TRBV11-2 and TRBJ2-7; 9 bases align to TRBD2. The CDR3 sequence is 15 residues long. Germline values: CDR1 SGHAT, CDR2 FQNNGV.

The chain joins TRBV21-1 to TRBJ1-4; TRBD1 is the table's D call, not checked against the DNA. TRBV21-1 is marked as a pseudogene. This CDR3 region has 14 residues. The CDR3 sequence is CASTPRQGGEKLFF. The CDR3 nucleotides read TGTGCCAGCACCCCACGCCAGGGGGGCGAAAAACTGTTTTTT.

The CDR3 coding sequence is TGTGCCAGCACCAAGATAGCAACCTATGGCTACACCTTC. Amino acids: CASTKIATYGYTF. The chain carries TRBV7-9 and TRBJ1-2; D is ambiguous. V lost 7 bases and J lost 4, with 13 bases in between. CDR3 length: 13 amino acids. Germline CDR1 reads SEHNR; CDR2 reads FQNEAQ (reference sequence).

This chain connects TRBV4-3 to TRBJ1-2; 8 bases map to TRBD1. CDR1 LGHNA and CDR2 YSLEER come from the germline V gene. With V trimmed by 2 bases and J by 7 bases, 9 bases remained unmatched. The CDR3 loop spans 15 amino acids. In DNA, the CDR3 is TGCGCCAGCAGCCAACGTTCAGGGGGCGAAAGTGGCTACACCTTC. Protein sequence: CASSQRSGGESGYTF.

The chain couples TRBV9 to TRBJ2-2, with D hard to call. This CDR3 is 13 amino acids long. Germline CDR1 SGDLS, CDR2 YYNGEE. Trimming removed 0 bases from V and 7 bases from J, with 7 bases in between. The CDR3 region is CASSVVTGGELFF. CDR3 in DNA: TGTGCCAGCAGCGTAGTTACTGGCGGGGAGCTGTTTTTT.

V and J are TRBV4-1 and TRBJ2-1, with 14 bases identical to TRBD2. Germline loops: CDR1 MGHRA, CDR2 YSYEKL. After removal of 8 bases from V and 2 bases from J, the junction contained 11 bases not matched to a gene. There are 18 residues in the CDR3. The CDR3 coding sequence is TGCGCCAGCCGGGGGGGACTAGCGGGAGTTCCGACCTACAATGAGCAGTTCTTC. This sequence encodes CASRGGLAGVPTYNEQFF.

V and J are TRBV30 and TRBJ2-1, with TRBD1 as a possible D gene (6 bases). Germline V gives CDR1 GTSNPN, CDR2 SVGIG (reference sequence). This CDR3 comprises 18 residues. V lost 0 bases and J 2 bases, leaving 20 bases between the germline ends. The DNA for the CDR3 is TGTGCCTGGAGTGTCCTCCCACAGTCCAGACAGGCCTACAATGAGCAGTTCTTC. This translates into CAWSVLPQSRQAYNEQFF.

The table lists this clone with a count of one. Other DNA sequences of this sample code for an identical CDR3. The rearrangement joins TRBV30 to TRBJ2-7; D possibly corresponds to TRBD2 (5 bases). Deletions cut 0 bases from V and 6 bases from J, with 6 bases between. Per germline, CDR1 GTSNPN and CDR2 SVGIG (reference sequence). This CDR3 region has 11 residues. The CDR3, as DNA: TGTGCCTGGAGTGTAGGGAGCGAGCAGTACTTC. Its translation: CAWSVGSEQYF.

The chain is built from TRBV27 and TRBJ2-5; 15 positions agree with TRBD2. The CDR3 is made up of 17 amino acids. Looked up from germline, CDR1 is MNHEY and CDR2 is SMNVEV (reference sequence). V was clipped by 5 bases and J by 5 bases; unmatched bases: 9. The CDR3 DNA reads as TGTGCCAGCAGTCCCCGGACTAGCGGGAGGGCCACTGAGACCCAGTACTTC. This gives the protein CASSPRTSGRATETQYF.

DNA for the CDR3: TGCGCCAGCAGGGACAGCTCTGGAAACACCATATATTTT. It is translated as CASRDSSGNTIYF. The chain is built from TRBV10-2 and TRBJ1-3, with a weak D call TRBD1 (6 bases). Germline V CDR1 and CDR2: WSHSY, SAAADI. Trimming removed 6 bases at V and 0 bases at J, with 6 bases between. The CDR3 sequence is 13 residues long.

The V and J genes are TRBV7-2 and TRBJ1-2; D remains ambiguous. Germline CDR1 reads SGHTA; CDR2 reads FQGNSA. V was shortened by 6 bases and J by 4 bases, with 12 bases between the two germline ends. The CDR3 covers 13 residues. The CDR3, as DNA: TGTGCCAGCAGATTAACCAGGCCCTATGGCTACACCTTC. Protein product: CASRLTRPYGYTF. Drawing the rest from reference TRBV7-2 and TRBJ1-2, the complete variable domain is GAGVSQSPSNKVTEKGKDVELRCDPISGHTALYWYRQSLGQGLEFLIYFQGNSAPDKSGLPSDRFSAERTGGSVSTLTIQRTQQEDSAVYLCASRLTRPYGYTFGSGTRLTVV.